A selection of T cell receptor beta chains follows, all from one sample in a study of T cell repertoires in cytomegalovirus infection. TCRdb re-called the reads with MiXCR, one entry per CDR3 protein. The sample lists about 230,000 distinct CDR3 sequences; over 20% were seen once. Sequencing input: CD8+ T cells from PBMCs. The source is a human donor in good health (CMV status not recorded). Some clones in this sample may be carry-over from other donors' samples. CDR3s include the opening cysteine and the closing phenylalanine or tryptophan. The order of the fields is J gene, D gene, clone size, V gene, CDR3 DNA, CDR3 protein. The D gene is left open where the match is weak. Clone size, where shown, is once, few, many, or a class for clones that have expanded.

J gene: TRBJ1-6; D gene: -; clone size: few; V gene: TRBV7-9; CDR3 DNA: TGTGCCAGCAGCTCTAGACCTATTTCACCCCTCCACTTT; CDR3 protein: CASSSRPISPLHF
J gene: TRBJ1-2; D gene: -; clone size: few; V gene: TRBV7-9; CDR3 DNA: TGTGCCAGCAGCCTGGAAGTCGGGGTTAACTATGGCTACACCTTC; CDR3 protein: CASSLEVGVNYGYTF
J gene: TRBJ2-1; D gene: -; clone size: few; V gene: TRBV5-1; CDR3 DNA: TGCGCCAGCAGCTTGAGTTCGACGGGAGAGCAGTTCTTC; CDR3 protein: CASSLSSTGEQFF
J gene: TRBJ2-1; D gene: -; clone size: few; V gene: TRBV9; CDR3 DNA: TGTGCCAGCAGCGGCACTGTGAGGGATGAGCAGTTCTTC; CDR3 protein: CASSGTVRDEQFF
J gene: TRBJ1-5; D gene: -; clone size: -; V gene: TRBV30; CDR3 DNA: TGTGCCTGGACCCCGACCGAAAATCAGCCCCAGCATTTT; CDR3 protein: CAWTPTENQPQHF
J gene: TRBJ2-1; D gene: TRBD1; clone size: -; V gene: TRBV12-3/TRBV12-4; CDR3 DNA: TGTGCCAGCAGTGGAACAGGGGGCGGCGAGCAGTTCTTC; CDR3 protein: CASSGTGGGEQFF
J gene: TRBJ1-5; D gene: -; clone size: few; V gene: TRBV29-1; CDR3 DNA: TGCAGCGTTGGTCAGGATAGCAATCAGCCCCAGCATTTT; CDR3 protein: CSVGQDSNQPQHF
J gene: TRBJ2-3; D gene: -; clone size: -; V gene: TRBV12-3/TRBV12-4; CDR3 DNA: TGTGCCAGCAGTTTTTGGACTCCCACAGATACGCAGTATTTT; CDR3 protein: CASSFWTPTDTQYF
J gene: TRBJ2-5; D gene: -; clone size: few; V gene: TRBV20-1; CDR3 DNA: TGCAGTGCTAGAGGGCTAGCGACGCAAGAGACCCAGTACTTC; CDR3 protein: CSARGLATQETQYF
J gene: TRBJ1-2; D gene: -; clone size: few; V gene: TRBV27; CDR3 DNA: TGTGCCAGCAGTTTGAACAGAATGCATGGGGGCTACACCTTC; CDR3 protein: CASSLNRMHGGYTF
J gene: TRBJ2-7; D gene: TRBD2; clone size: many; V gene: TRBV12-3/TRBV12-4; CDR3 DNA: TGTGCCAGCACCAATAGCGGGGGCCTCTACGAGCAGTACTTC; CDR3 protein: CASTNSGGLYEQYF
J gene: TRBJ1-5; D gene: -; clone size: -; V gene: TRBV7-9; CDR3 DNA: TGTGCCAGCAAGGGGGAATGGGATCAGCCCCAGCATTTT; CDR3 protein: CASKGEWDQPQHF
J gene: TRBJ2-1; D gene: -; clone size: many; V gene: TRBV20-1; CDR3 DNA: TGCAGTGCGAGTGGCTTGAGGGGTATTTACAATGAGCAGTTCTTC; CDR3 protein: CSASGLRGIYNEQFF